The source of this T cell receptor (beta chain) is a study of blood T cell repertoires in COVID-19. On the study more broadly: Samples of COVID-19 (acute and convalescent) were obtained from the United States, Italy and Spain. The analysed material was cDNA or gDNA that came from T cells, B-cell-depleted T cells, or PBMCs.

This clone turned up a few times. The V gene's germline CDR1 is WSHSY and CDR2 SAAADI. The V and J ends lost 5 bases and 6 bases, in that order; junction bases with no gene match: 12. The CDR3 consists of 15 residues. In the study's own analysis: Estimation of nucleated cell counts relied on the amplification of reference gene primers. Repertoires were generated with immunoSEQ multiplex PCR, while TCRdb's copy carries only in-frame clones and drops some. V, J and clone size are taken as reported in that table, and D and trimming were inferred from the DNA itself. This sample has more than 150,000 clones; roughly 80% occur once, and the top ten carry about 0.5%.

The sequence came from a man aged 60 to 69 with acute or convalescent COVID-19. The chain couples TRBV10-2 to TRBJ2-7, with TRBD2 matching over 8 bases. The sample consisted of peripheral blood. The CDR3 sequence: CASSKPTSAGREQYF. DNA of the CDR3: TGCGCCAGCAGTAAGCCGACTAGCGCAGGTCGCGAGCAGTACTTC.